The entry that follows covers one TCR beta chain sequence. Its specificity is unknown. The PCR had 60 Vbeta and 13 Jbeta primers. Some clones are missing from TCRdb's copy, which holds only in-frame ones; the method was immunoSEQ multiplex PCR. The sample consists of about 94,000 clones, roughly four fifths of them appearing once. Germline CDR1 is MNHEY and CDR2 is SMNVEV (reference sequence). The CDR3 is 16 residues long. V trimming: 4 bases; J trimming: 3 bases; junction bases outside the gene matches: 10. This sample was taken from a study of cytomegalovirus exposure and HLA in healthy donors. General study findings and limits: A later analysis appeared to link common viral pathogens to several of the most significant clusters. Most observed TCR sequences were rare, whereas some public TCRs were detected in many donors. Analysis was carried out at a later point, and it linked a missense DCLRE1C variant to TCR beta V- and J-gene trimming.

The TCR sequence derives from a human donor in good health. The sample comprised PBMCs. The chain carries TRBV27 and TRBJ2-7; 9 bases map to TRBD2. CDR3 amino acids: CASSSVSGLADYEQYF. The DNA of the CDR3 is TGTGCCAGCAGTTCCGTCTCGGGACTAGCAGACTACGAGCAGTACTTC.